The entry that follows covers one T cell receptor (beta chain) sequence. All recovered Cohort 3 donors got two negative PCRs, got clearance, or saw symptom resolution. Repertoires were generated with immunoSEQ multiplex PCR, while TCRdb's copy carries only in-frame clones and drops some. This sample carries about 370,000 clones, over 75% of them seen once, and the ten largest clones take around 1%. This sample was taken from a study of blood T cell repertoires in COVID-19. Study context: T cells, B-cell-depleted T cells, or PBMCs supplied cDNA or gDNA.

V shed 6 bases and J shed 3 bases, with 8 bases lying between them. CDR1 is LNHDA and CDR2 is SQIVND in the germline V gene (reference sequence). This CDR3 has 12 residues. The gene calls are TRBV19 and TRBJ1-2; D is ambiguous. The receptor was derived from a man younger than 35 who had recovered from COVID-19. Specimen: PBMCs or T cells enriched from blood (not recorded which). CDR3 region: CASRWADYGYTF. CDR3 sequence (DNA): TGTGCCAGTAGATGGGCAGACTATGGCTACACCTTC.